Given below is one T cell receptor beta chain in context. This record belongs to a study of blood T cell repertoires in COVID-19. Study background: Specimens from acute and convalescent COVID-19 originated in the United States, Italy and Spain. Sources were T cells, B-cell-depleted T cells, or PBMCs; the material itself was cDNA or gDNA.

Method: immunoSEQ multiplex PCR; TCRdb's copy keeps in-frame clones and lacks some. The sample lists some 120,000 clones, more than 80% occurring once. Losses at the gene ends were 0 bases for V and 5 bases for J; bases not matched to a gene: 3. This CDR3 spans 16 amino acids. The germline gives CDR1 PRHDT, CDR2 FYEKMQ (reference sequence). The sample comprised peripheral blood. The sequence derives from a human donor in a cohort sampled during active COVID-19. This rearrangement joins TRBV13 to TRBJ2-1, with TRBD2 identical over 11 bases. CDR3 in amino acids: CASSLGETSGDNEQFF. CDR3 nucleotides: TGTGCCAGCAGCTTAGGGGAGACTAGCGGGGACAATGAGCAGTTCTTC.